These 12 T cell receptor beta chains were all obtained from the same sample, sequenced in a study of regulatory T cells in long-lasting Graves disease. The sample's time point: newly diagnosed GD, antithyroid drugs for less than 3 months. PBMC-derived RNA was used for the TCR library. The TCR beta library used iRepertoire HTBI primers with Arm-PCR amplification of CDR3. TCRdb analysed the multiplex PCR reads with MiXCR anew, one entry per CDR3 protein. The sample shows 380,000 or so distinct CDR3 sequences, about 16% of them seen only once. These data were also reused for a study on T cells in Graves' hyperthyroidism and ophthalmopathy.

The source was peripheral blood mononuclear cells (PBMCs), collected at new diagnosis, from a patient treated with antithyroid drugs. These receptors all come from a woman between 18 and 29 years old with Graves disease.

This chain uses TRBV5-6 with TRBJ1-5, with D uncertain. The V gene's germline CDR1 is SGHDT and CDR2 YYEEEE. Trimming pared 4 bases from V and 3 bases from J, leaving 14 bases between. The CDR3 spans 15 residues. The CDR3 DNA follows: TGTGCCAGCAGCCCCGGAGGCGGGTTCAATCAGCCCCAGCATTTT. It specifies CASSPGGGFNQPQHF. The variable domain in full, completed from reference TRBV5-6 and TRBJ1-5, reads DAGVTQSPTHLIKTRGQQVTLRCSPKSGHDTVSWYQQALGQGPQFIFQYYEEEERQRGNFPDRFSGHQFPNYSSELNVNALLLGDSALYLCASSPGGGFNQPQHFGDGTRLSIL.

This rearrangement joins TRBV7-9 to TRBJ2-5; maybe TRBD1 (7 bases). This CDR3 is built from 16 residues. In germline, CDR1 is SEHNR, CDR2 FQNEAQ (reference sequence). Trimming removed 4 bases from V and 5 bases from J, with 20 bases in between. CDR3 residues: CASSSTGQARGETQYF. The CDR3, as DNA: TGTGCCAGCAGCTCCACTGGACAGGCACGGGGGGAGACCCAGTACTTC.

This chain uses TRBV9 with TRBJ2-3; 10 bases are shared with TRBD2. V shed 1 base, J shed 2 bases, and the junction held 16 bases outside the gene matches. The CDR3 spans 20 residues. CDR1 and CDR2 from the germline V gene are SGDLS and YYNGEE. The CDR3 reads CASSVNPSSWSGGATDTQYF. Written as DNA, the CDR3 is TGTGCCAGCAGCGTAAACCCATCCAGCTGGAGCGGGGGGGCCACAGATACGCAGTATTTT.

The genes are TRBV24-1 and TRBJ2-3; 8 positions agree with TRBD1. Germline CDR1 and CDR2: KGHDR and SFDVKD. There are 16 residues in the CDR3. The J segment lost 1 base and the V segment lost 5 bases, leaving 7 bases of the junction unmatched. The CDR3 region is CATSASSGGGTDTQYF. The CDR3 DNA follows: TGTGCCACCAGTGCTTCCTCAGGGGGCGGCACAGATACGCAGTATTTT.

The CDR3 nucleotides read TGTGCCAGCAGCTTATATTCCGGACCCGGAGGCACTGAAGCTTTCTTT. It encodes CASSLYSGPGGTEAFF. This chain links TRBV13 with TRBJ1-1, with no clear D. The CDR3 has 16 amino acids. V shed 2 bases and J shed 4 bases, with 17 bases lying between them. Germline V gene lookup returns CDR1 PRHDT and CDR2 FYEKMQ (reference sequence).

This clonotype was counted only a few times. The chain employs TRBV7-9 and TRBJ1-6; no reliable D call. V was cut by 7 bases and J by 12 bases, with 13 bases left in between. CDR3 length: 12 residues. CDR1 and CDR2 from the germline V gene are SEHNR and FQNEAQ (reference sequence). The CDR3 DNA is TGTGCCAGCACGCTGGACGCCGGACCCCTCCACTTT. It specifies CASTLDAGPLHF. The complete variable domain, with remaining parts taken from reference TRBV7-9 and TRBJ1-6, reads DTGVSQNPRHKITKRGQNVTFRCDPISEHNRLYWYRQTLGQGPEFLTYFQNEAQLEKSRLLSDRFSAERPKGSFSTLEIQRTEQGDSAMYLCASTLDAGPLHFGNGTRLTVT.

This clonotype was counted many times. The chain couples TRBV11-1 to TRBJ2-3; TRBD1 might be the D (6 bases). Germline CDR1 reads SGHAT; CDR2 reads FQDESV (reference sequence). V was clipped by 4 bases and J by 2 bases, with 13 bases between them. This CDR3 is built from 15 residues. The CDR3 nucleotides are TGTGCCAGCAGCTACACCGGGACATACACAGATACGCAGTATTTT. Translation: CASSYTGTYTDTQYF.

This clonotype was seen at least ten times. This chain connects TRBV2 to TRBJ2-1, with 10 bases aligning to TRBD2. The junction had 13 bases not matched to a gene; V was cut back by 7 bases and J by 4 bases. Germline V gene data show CDR1 as SNHLY and CDR2 as FYNNEI. This CDR3 is 17 amino acids long. CDR3 sequence reads: CASIETSGYFFYNEQFF. In nucleotides, the CDR3 is TGTGCCAGCATCGAGACTAGCGGGTATTTTTTTTACAATGAGCAGTTCTTC.

The chain recombines TRBV20-1 with TRBJ2-3, with 8 bases lining up with TRBD2. The CDR3 covers 15 residues. Looked up from germline, CDR1 is DFQATT and CDR2 is SNEGSKA (reference sequence). V lost 4 bases to trimming and J lost 0 bases; unmatched junction nucleotides: 6. CDR3 region: CSATGLAPSTDTQYF. CDR3 bases: TGCAGTGCTACCGGACTAGCTCCTAGCACAGATACGCAGTATTTT.

In the case of this clonotype: A read error is possible here, since a much larger clone lies one base away. This CDR3 fails to terminate in the conserved phenylalanine or tryptophan, so it likely reflects a read error. The V call is TRBV10-3, the J call TRBJ1-1; D perhaps matches TRBD1 (5 bases). This CDR3 is built from 15 residues. Trimming removed 6 bases at V and 0 bases at J, with 14 bases between. The V gene's germline CDR1 is ENHRY and CDR2 SYGVKD. This chain's CDR3 is CAIRVMGLLNTEAFL. The CDR3 coding sequence is TGTGCCATCAGGGTAATGGGACTGCTGAACACTGAAGCTTTCTTA.

This clonotype was detected a few times. The chain recombines TRBV19 with TRBJ2-4; 9 bases are a match to TRBD1. The CDR3 runs 17 residues. From germline, CDR1 is LNHDA and CDR2 SQIVND (reference sequence). Losses at the gene ends were 0 bases for V and 1 base for J; bases not matched to a gene: 4. CDR3 region: CASSIDRDRDAKNIQYF. The CDR3 DNA is TGTGCCAGTAGTATAGATCGGGACAGGGATGCCAAAAACATTCAGTACTTC.

The chain has TRBV2 and TRBJ1-2; 9 positions match TRBD1. Looked up from germline, CDR1 is SNHLY and CDR2 is FYNNEI. This CDR3 contains 15 residues. Trimming took 6 bases from V and 2 from J; bases not matched to a gene: 7. CDR3 DNA sequence: TGTGCCAGCAGCGTCCGGACAGGGGAAAACTATGGCTACACCTTC. This translates into CASSVRTGENYGYTF.